These 21 T cell receptor beta chains were sequenced from one sample in a study of shared clonotypes between healthy human individuals. Libraries were prepared by immunoSEQ multiplex PCR; TCRdb keeps only in-frame clonotypes and omits some of them. The sample has around 340,000 clones, over 70% seen once. The sample consisted of memory CD4+ T cells sorted from blood. Subset given: CD45RA-negative fraction. These receptors came from a man under 40 in good health.

CDR3 coding DNA: TGTGCCAGCAGCGGGACAGGGGGATACCTACGTGGCGAGCAGTACTTC. Translated, it gives CASSGTGGYLRGEQYF. The chain couples TRBV9 to TRBJ2-7, with 10 bases identical to TRBD1. The trim removed 3 bases at V and 6 bases at J, leaving 12 bases unmatched. CDR1 SGDLS and CDR2 YYNGEE come from the germline V gene. The CDR3 is 16 amino acids. The full variable domain, completed using reference TRBV9 and TRBJ2-7, is DSGVTQTPKHLITATGQRVTLRCSPRSGDLSVYWYQQSLDQGLQFLIQYYNGEERAKGNILERFSAQQFPDLHSELNLSSLELGDSALYFCASSGTGGYLRGEQYFGPGTRLTVT.

The genes are TRBV27 and TRBJ2-3, with 12 bases identical to TRBD2. Germline loops: CDR1 MNHEY, CDR2 SMNVEV (reference sequence). This CDR3 has 16 amino acids. Unmatched junction bases numbered 6, after V lost 6 bases and J lost 2 bases. CDR3 bases: TGTGCCAGCAGAATACTAGCGGGGGGATCCACAGATACGCAGTATTTT. It encodes CASRILAGGSTDTQYF.

The table lists this clone with a few counts. Written as DNA, the CDR3 is TGTGCCAGCAGTGTACAGCCTGGCTCCTACAATGAGCAGTTCTTC. This codes for CASSVQPGSYNEQFF. The chain is built from TRBV6-4 and TRBJ2-1; D is uncertain. Between the trimmed V and J ends, which lost 4 bases and 0 bases, there was a span of 10 bases. CDR1 is MRHNA and CDR2 is SNTAGT in the germline V gene. The CDR3 consists of 15 residues.

The table lists this clone with a few counts. Other nucleotide sequences from this sample produce the same CDR3. This chain uses TRBV5-1 with TRBJ2-3, with 10 positions matching TRBD1. Looked up from germline, CDR1 is SGHRS and CDR2 is YFSETQ. V trimming: 4 bases; J trimming: 3 bases; junction bases outside the gene matches: 2. The CDR3 loop spans 14 amino acids. CDR3 DNA sequence: TGCGCCAGCAGCCCGGGACAGGGGACAGATACGCAGTATTTT. This translates into CASSPGQGTDTQYF.

CDR3 in DNA: TGTGCCACAGGGAGGGACAGGGGATCCGGGGAGCTGTTTTTT. Translated: CATGRDRGSGELFF. The V and J genes are TRBV7-2 and TRBJ2-2; 10 bases agree with TRBD1. The J segment lost 6 bases and the V segment lost 10 bases, leaving 8 bases of the junction unmatched. CDR1 and CDR2 (germline): SGHTA, FQGNSA. This CDR3 is built from 14 residues.

This chain links TRBV5-4 with TRBJ2-3, with D perhaps being TRBD1 or TRBD2 (5 bases each). V lost 0 bases and J 7 bases, leaving 15 bases between the germline ends. Germline CDR1 reads SGHNT; CDR2 reads YYREEE (reference sequence). The CDR3 is made up of 15 amino acids. In DNA form, the CDR3 reads TGTGCCAGCAGCTTGGGAGGGCCGGGGCGCAATACGCAGTATTTT. Protein: CASSLGGPGRNTQYF.

The gene calls are TRBV10-3 and TRBJ2-1, with D perhaps TRBD2 (6 bases). Trimming shortened V by 2 bases and J by 10 bases, and 12 bases separated the two germline ends. The CDR3 is 13 amino acids. Germline CDR1 is ENHRY and CDR2 is SYGVKD. The CDR3 spells CAISEGLGGEQFF. The CDR3 DNA follows: TGTGCCATCAGTGAGGGACTTGGGGGGGAGCAGTTCTTC.

This chain joins TRBV6-5 and TRBJ2-7; 10 nucleotides align to TRBD1. This CDR3 has 15 residues. After removal of 5 bases from V and 2 bases from J, the junction contained 6 bases not matched to a gene. CDR1 is MNHEY and CDR2 is SVGAGI in the germline V gene. CDR3 sequence reads: CASSRAGTGAYEQYF. CDR3 DNA: TGTGCCAGCAGTCGTGCCGGGACAGGGGCCTACGAGCAGTACTTC.

This clone has at least ten counts. The genes are TRBV12-5 and TRBJ2-6, with D tentatively TRBD1 (5 bases). The CDR3 is 15 residues long. The germline V gene encodes CDR1 LGHNT and CDR2 FRNRAP. Trimming cost V 4 bases and J 2 bases, with 9 bases left between them. Here the CDR3 reads CASGSGLPGANVLTF. CDR3 nucleotide sequence: TGTGCTAGTGGTTCAGGGCTCCCTGGGGCCAACGTCCTGACTTTC.

Regarding this clone: This may stem from a read error, because a much larger clone lies one nucleotide away. The chain employs TRBV2 and TRBJ1-5; 7 nucleotides match TRBD1. J lost 7 bases, V lost 6 bases, and 6 bases had no gene match. In germline, CDR1 is SNHLY, CDR2 FYNNEI. The CDR3 loop spans 13 amino acids. This chain's CDR3 is CASRRTGVQPQHF. DNA of the CDR3: TGTGCCAGCAGGCGAACAGGGGTCCAGCCCCAGCATTTT.

The chain joins TRBV28 to TRBJ2-5; 12 bases line up with TRBD2. Per the germline V gene, CDR1 is MDHEN and CDR2 is SYDVKM. Trimming removed 5 bases from V and 2 bases from J; junction bases left unmatched: 6. CDR3 size: 16 residues. DNA of the CDR3: TGTGCCAGCAGTCCGGGACTAGCGGGCTTGCAAGAGACCCAGTACTTC. Its protein product is CASSPGLAGLQETQYF. The variable domain in full, with the rest retrieved from reference TRBV28 and TRBJ2-5, is DVKVTQSSRYLVKRTGEKVFLECVQDMDHENMFWYRQDPGLGLRLIYFSYDVKMKEKGDIPEGYSVSREKKERFSLILESASTNQTSMYLCASSPGLAGLQETQYFGPGTRLLVL.

V gene TRBV27 combines with J gene TRBJ1-5, with unresolved D. Germline V CDR1 and CDR2: MNHEY, SMNVEV (reference sequence). The CDR3 is 15 amino acids. Trimming left V 3 bases short and J 4 bases short, with 13 bases between. The CDR3 DNA reads TGTGCCAGCAGTTTTGAGTCGGGCATTAATCAGCCCCAGCATTTT. Protein product: CASSFESGINQPQHF.

This clone was seen more than once but under ten times. In DNA, the CDR3 is TGTGCCAGCAGTCGGAGCGGATTACGGTACGAGCAGTACTTC. It is translated as CASSRSGLRYEQYF. The rearrangement joins TRBV2 to TRBJ2-7; perhaps TRBD2 as D (5 bases). Germline V gene lookup returns CDR1 SNHLY and CDR2 FYNNEI. V lost 5 bases and J lost 4, with 15 bases in between. This CDR3 contains 14 residues.

A single count supports this clone. The chain combines TRBV5-4 with TRBJ2-7; D is unclear. Germline values: CDR1 SGHNT, CDR2 YYREEE (reference sequence). The CDR3 spans 11 residues. The V and J ends lost 3 bases and 6 bases respectively, with 7 bases between them. CDR3 protein: CASSSQVEQYF. CDR3 in DNA: TGTGCCAGCAGCTCGCAGGTCGAGCAGTACTTC. The full variable domain, rest sourced from reference TRBV5-4 and TRBJ2-7, is ETGVTQSPTHLIKTRGQQVTLRCSSQSGHNTVSWYQQALGQGPQFIFQYYREEENGRGNFPPRFSGLQFPNYSSELNVNALELDDSALYLCASSSQVEQYFGPGTRLTVT.

This clone appeared a few times. J is TRBJ1-2 and V is TRBV2; D gene ambiguous. The CDR3 is made up of 13 amino acids. CDR1 is SNHLY, CDR2 FYNNEI, per germline. Trimming removed 7 bases at V and 5 bases at J, with 14 bases between. Here the CDR3 reads CASTSMTSYGYTF. The CDR3 DNA is TGTGCCAGCACCTCGATGACGTCGTATGGCTACACCTTC.

This clone has just a few counts. The chain recombines TRBV10-1 with TRBJ2-1; D is possibly TRBD1 (6 bases). Germline V lookup: CDR1 WNHNN, CDR2 SYGVQD (reference sequence). The CDR3 has 13 amino acids. V lost 3 bases, J lost 4 bases, and 7 bases lay in between. Written as DNA, the CDR3 is TGCGCCAGCAGTGAAGGGGGATACAATGAGCAGTTCTTC. It is translated as CASSEGGYNEQFF.

V is TRBV27 and J is TRBJ2-1; 9 nucleotides match TRBD2. J lost 12 bases, V lost 3 bases, and 12 bases had no gene match. Germline loops: CDR1 MNHEY, CDR2 SMNVEV (reference sequence). CDR3 size: 15 residues. The CDR3 region is CASSFLAGSGIGQFF. In nucleotides, the CDR3 is TGTGCCAGCAGTTTTCTAGCGGGATCAGGAATAGGGCAGTTCTTC.

This clone came up a few times. The CDR3 bases are TGCGCCAGCAGCTTTCGAGGGGTTCACACCGGGGAGCTGTTTTTT. Protein: CASSFRGVHTGELFF. The chain couples TRBV5-1 to TRBJ2-2; D tentatively fits TRBD1 or TRBD2 (5 bases each). Trimming stripped 2 bases from V and 3 bases from J, with 11 bases between. Looked up from germline, CDR1 is SGHRS and CDR2 is YFSETQ. The length of the CDR3 is 15 residues.

CDR3 nucleotide sequence: TGTGCCAGCAGTTTCCTCGGCAACTGTTTCTTT. Its translation is CASSFLGNCFF. The V call is TRBV28, the J call TRBJ1-1; D call uncertain. The CDR3 is made up of 11 amino acids. The germline gives CDR1 MDHEN, CDR2 SYDVKM. Trimming took 3 bases from V and 13 from J, leaving 12 bases between them.

This clone has at least ten counts. This chain connects TRBV7-2 to TRBJ1-2, with no clear D. CDR3 size: 16 residues. Trimming pared 0 bases from V and 8 bases from J, leaving 19 bases between. CDR1 SGHTA and CDR2 FQGNSA come from the germline V gene. The CDR3 DNA is TGTGCCAGCAGCTTAGCTTCTCGGGTTGGTAAGACGGGCTACACCTTC. The encoded protein is CASSLASRVGKTGYTF.

V and J are TRBV18 and TRBJ1-2, with a tentative D call TRBD1 (6 bases). This CDR3 region has 13 residues. Germline-derived CDR1 and CDR2 are KGHSH and LQKENI. V was shortened by 6 bases and J by 6 bases, with 14 bases between the two germline ends. The CDR3 loop reads CASSEQGWDGYTF. CDR3 DNA: TGTGCCAGCTCGGAACAGGGATGGGATGGCTACACCTTC.